In its sample, the clone carrying this T cell receptor beta chain was seen a few times. Authors' methods: Nucleated cell number was recorded as an estimate derived from reference gene primer amplification. TCRdb keeps only in-frame clones here, not all; method: immunoSEQ multiplex PCR. The D gene and trimming were derived from the DNA, and the V and J assignments and clone size from that table. The repertoire consists of 130,000 or so clones, with 80% to 85% occurring once and the leading ten covering around 1.4%. CDR3 length: 17 residues. Germline values: CDR1 MGHRA, CDR2 YSYEKL. Losses at the gene ends were 0 bases for V and 10 bases for J; bases not matched to a gene: 12. These data belong to a study of blood T cell repertoires in COVID-19. Turning to the study itself: Material from acute and convalescent COVID-19 was sourced from the United States, Italy and Spain. PBMCs, B-cell-depleted T cells, or T cells were the source of the cDNA or gDNA that made up the material.

The clonotype was recovered from a man aged 55 to 70 with acute or convalescent COVID-19. The sample consisted of peripheral blood. This chain uses TRBV4-1 with TRBJ2-1; 10 bases are shared with TRBD2. CDR3 in amino acids: CASSQEERAGGAKEQFF. DNA for the CDR3: TGCGCCAGCAGCCAAGAAGAAAGAGCGGGGGGGGCAAAGGAGCAGTTCTTC.